These T cell receptor beta chains were read from a single sample in a study of blood T cell repertoires in COVID-19. The method was immunoSEQ multiplex PCR; TCRdb's version includes in-frame clones alone and lacks a portion of them. The sample contains about 280,000 clones, around 90% of which appear only once. The sequencing sample was made of peripheral blood. The receptors derive from a young man with active or convalescent COVID-19. Each CDR3 is given without its conserved first and last residue. A D gene is named only where the DNA matches it firmly.

j_call d_call v_call cdr3_aa
TRBJ1-6 . TRBV19 ASSVEGGDNSPLH
TRBJ1-5 . TRBV19 ASSRNPTGILVQPQH
TRBJ2-1 TRBD1 TRBV27 ASARDRAYNEQF
TRBJ1-1 TRBD1 TRBV15 ATSRPMDRVVNTEAF
TRBJ2-7 . TRBV4-3 ASSQGKGGAYEQY
TRBJ2-2 TRBD1 TRBV29-1 SVEGGTGSGLSGELF
TRBJ2-7 . TRBV6-2/TRBV6-3 ASSTTDTTYEQY
TRBJ1-5 TRBD1 TRBV7-2 ASSYRGQQPQH
TRBJ2-1 TRBD1 TRBV7-7 ASRQRDRDRGVDEQF
TRBJ1-1 . TRBV6-4 ASTGHRETEAF
TRBJ1-4 TRBD1 TRBV7-8 ASSLRTGDNEKLF
TRBJ1-4 . TRBV7-2 ASSLNGGPSGKLF
TRBJ1-1 . TRBV7-2 ASSLASGIPAF
TRBJ2-2 . TRBV3-1/TRBV3-2 ASSFQAGGSGSTGELF
TRBJ2-3 . TRBV27 ASSLWARSFVSTDTQY
TRBJ1-1 . TRBV5-1 ASSLGTEVL
TRBJ1-2 . TRBV27 ASSFLQGDGYT
TRBJ1-3 . TRBV9 ASKENSGNTIY
TRBJ2-5 . TRBV5-1 ASSSARTAQETQY
TRBJ1-5 . TRBV6-5 ASSPDTNQPQH
TRBJ1-4 . TRBV12-5 ASGLASTGSNEKLF
TRBJ1-3 . TRBV25-1 ASTQGRGNTIY
TRBJ1-1 . TRBV29-1 SGHWNTEAF
TRBJ1-6 . TRBV3-1/TRBV3-2 ASSARVDSPLH
TRBJ1-2 . TRBV10-2 ASSESRRPFGYT
TRBJ2-7 TRBD1 TRBV5-1 ASRATGARVYEQY
TRBJ2-5 . TRBV6-5 ASKSHKPVSETQY
TRBJ2-1 TRBD2 TRBV7-2 ASSLGTSGGAREQF
TRBJ2-3 TRBD2 TRBV19 ASSILESGGITDTQY
TRBJ1-5 . TRBV15 ATSDQGRVNQPQH
TRBJ2-1 TRBD2 TRBV19 ASSTLGLAGGYRDEQF
TRBJ1-1 TRBD1 TRBV12-3/TRBV12-4 ASTLGQRIQAF
TRBJ2-5 . TRBV12-3/TRBV12-4 ASSFSGETQY
TRBJ1-2 TRBD1 TRBV27 ASSPRQGARPYT
TRBJ1-2 . TRBV5-5 ASSLRGGRQAGVGYGYT
TRBJ1-2 . TRBV14 ASSQGSGYYGYT
TRBJ1-4 . TRBV7-9 ASSFSQGLNEKLF
TRBJ2-7 . TRBV27 ASSLGEYGGHEQY
TRBJ2-7 TRBD1 TRBV14 ASSQGGTAFYEQY
TRBJ2-3 TRBD2 TRBV9 ASSGLAGGNTDTQY
TRBJ2-1 TRBD2 TRBV9 ASSESGGVGNEQF
TRBJ1-3 TRBD1 TRBV6-1 ASSWGQGVQGTIY
TRBJ2-1 TRBD1 TRBV3-1/TRBV3-2 ASSQDHLRGLWTGRPEQF
TRBJ1-2 . TRBV19 ASSTQRGGDYGYT
TRBJ2-7 . TRBV12-5 ASGLGPPASYEQY
TRBJ1-1 TRBD1 TRBV7-2 ASSRDGGGQGAF
TRBJ2-5 TRBD2 TRBV14 ASSRAGAIHIQETQY
TRBJ1-2 . TRBV19 ASSILAPREGIYGYT
TRBJ2-7 TRBD2 TRBV13 ASSPGGTTASYEQY
TRBJ1-5 TRBD1 TRBV10-1 ASRDRDRSFNQPQH
TRBJ2-5 . TRBV3-1/TRBV3-2 ASSVAGTQY
TRBJ2-7 . TRBV9 ASSVGVGANYEQY
TRBJ1-4 . TRBV7-6 ASSLTTATNEKLF